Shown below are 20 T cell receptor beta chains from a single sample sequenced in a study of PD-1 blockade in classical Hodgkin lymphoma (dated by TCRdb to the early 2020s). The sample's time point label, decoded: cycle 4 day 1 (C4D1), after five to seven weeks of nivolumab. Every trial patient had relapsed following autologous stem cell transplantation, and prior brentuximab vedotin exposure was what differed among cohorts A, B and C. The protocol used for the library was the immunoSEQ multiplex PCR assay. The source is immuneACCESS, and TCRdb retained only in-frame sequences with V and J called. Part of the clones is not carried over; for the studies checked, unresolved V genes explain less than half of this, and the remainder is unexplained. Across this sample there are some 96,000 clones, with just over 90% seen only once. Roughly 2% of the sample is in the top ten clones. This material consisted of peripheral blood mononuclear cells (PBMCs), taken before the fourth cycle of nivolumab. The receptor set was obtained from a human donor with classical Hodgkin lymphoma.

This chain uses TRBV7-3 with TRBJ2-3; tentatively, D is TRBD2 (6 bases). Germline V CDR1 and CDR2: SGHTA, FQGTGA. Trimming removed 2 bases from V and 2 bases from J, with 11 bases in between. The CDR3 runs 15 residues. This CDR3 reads CASSLRGSNTDTQYF. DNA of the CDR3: TGTGCCAGCAGCTTACGGGGGTCAAACACAGATACGCAGTATTTT.

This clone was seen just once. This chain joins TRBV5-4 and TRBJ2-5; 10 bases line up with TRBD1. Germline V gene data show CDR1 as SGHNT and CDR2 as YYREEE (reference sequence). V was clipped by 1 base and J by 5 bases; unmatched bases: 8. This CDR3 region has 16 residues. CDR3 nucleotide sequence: TGTGCCAGCAGCTTGCGGACAGGGGGGACTGGTGAGACCCAGTACTTC. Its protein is CASSLRTGGTGETQYF.

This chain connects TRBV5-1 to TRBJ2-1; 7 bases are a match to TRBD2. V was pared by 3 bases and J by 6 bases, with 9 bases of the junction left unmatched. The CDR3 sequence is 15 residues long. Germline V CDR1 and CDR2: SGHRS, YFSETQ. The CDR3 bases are TGCGCCAGCAGCTCTTCCCCACTAGCGAGCAATGAGCAGTTCTTC. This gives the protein CASSSSPLASNEQFF. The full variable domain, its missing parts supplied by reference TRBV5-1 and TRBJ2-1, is KAGVTQTPRYLIKTRGQQVTLSCSPISGHRSVSWYQQTPGQGLQFLFEYFSETQRNKGNFPGRFSGRQFSNSRSEMNVSTLELGDSALYLCASSSSPLASNEQFFGPGTRLTVL.

CDR3 protein: CASTNPLGTEAFF. The CDR3 DNA sequence: TGTGCCAGCACCAACCCTTTGGGCACTGAAGCTTTCTTT. The chain couples TRBV5-4 to TRBJ1-1; D remains ambiguous. CDR3 size: 13 residues. The V end was cut by 6 bases, the J end by 4 bases, with 13 bases between. Per the germline V gene, CDR1 is SGHNT and CDR2 is YYREEE (reference sequence).

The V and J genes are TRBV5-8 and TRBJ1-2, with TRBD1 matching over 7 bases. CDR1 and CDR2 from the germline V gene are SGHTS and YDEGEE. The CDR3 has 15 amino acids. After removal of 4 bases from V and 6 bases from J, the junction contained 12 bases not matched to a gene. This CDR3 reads CASSQGQASWDGYTF. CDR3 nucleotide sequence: TGTGCCAGCAGCCAAGGACAGGCCTCCTGGGATGGCTACACCTTC.

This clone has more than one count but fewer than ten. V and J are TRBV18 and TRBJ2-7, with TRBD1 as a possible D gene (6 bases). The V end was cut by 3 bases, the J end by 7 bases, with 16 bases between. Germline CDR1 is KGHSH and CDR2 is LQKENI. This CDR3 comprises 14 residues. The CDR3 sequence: CASSPQKGVREQYF. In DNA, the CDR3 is TGTGCCAGCTCACCGCAGAAGGGGGTAAGGGAGCAGTACTTC.

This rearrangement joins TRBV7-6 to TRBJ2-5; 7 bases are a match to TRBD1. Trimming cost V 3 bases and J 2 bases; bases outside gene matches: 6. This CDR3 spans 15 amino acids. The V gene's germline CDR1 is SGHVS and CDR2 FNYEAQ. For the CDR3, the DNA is TGTGCCAGCAGCTTGGGGGACAGCACTCAAGAGACCCAGTACTTC. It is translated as CASSLGDSTQETQYF.

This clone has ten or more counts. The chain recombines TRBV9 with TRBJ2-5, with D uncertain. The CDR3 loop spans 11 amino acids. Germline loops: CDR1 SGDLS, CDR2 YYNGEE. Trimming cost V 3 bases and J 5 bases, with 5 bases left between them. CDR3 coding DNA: TGTGCCAGCAGCGCTGGGGAGACCCAGTACTTC. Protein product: CASSAGETQYF.

Here the CDR3 DNA reads TGTGCCAGCGGGACTAGGAGGTCAGAGCAGTACTTC. Translating gives CASGTRRSEQYF. The V and J genes are TRBV9 and TRBJ2-7; 8 positions match TRBD2. The CDR3 totals 12 residues. Germline V gene data show CDR1 as SGDLS and CDR2 as YYNGEE. The junction had 7 bases not matched to a gene; V was cut back by 7 bases and J by 7 bases.

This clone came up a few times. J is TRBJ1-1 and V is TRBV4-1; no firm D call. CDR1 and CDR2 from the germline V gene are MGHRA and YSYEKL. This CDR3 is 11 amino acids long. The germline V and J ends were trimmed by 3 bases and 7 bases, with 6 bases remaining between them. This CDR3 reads CASSQSREAFF. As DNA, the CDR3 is TGCGCCAGCAGCCAGTCACGTGAAGCTTTCTTT.

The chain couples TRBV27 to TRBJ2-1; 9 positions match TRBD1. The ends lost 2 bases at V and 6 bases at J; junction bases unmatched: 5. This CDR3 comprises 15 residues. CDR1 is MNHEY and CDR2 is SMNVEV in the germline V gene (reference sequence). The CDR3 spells CASSLAGQGVNEQFF. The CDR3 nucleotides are TGTGCCAGCAGTTTAGCGGGACAGGGTGTCAATGAGCAGTTCTTC.

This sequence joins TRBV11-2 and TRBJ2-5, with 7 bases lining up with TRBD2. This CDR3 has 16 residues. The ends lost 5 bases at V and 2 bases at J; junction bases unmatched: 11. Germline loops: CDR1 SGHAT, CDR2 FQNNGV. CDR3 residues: CASSEPGAGPQETQYF. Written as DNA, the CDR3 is TGTGCCAGCAGCGAACCTGGAGCGGGACCACAAGAGACCCAGTACTTC.

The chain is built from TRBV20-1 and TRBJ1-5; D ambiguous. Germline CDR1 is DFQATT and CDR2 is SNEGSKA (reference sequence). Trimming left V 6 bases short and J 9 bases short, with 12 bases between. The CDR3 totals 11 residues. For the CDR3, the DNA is TGCAGTGCCCTGACGGCCGGGCCCCAGCATTTT. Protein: CSALTAGPQHF.

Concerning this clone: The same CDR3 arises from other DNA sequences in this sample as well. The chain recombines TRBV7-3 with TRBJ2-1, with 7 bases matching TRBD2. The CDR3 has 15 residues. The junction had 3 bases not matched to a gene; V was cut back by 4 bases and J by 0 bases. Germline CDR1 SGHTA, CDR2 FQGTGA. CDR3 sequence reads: CASSSLAASYNEQFF. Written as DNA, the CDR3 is TGTGCCAGCAGCTCCCTAGCGGCCTCCTACAATGAGCAGTTCTTC.

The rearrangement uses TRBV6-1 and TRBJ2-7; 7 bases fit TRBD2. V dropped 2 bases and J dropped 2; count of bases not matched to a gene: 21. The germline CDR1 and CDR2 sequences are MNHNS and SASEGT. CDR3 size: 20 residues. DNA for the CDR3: TGTGCCAGCAGTGAATTAATTCGAGTAGCAGTGGCTAGCGGAACCTACGAGCAGTACTTC. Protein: CASSELIRVAVASGTYEQYF.

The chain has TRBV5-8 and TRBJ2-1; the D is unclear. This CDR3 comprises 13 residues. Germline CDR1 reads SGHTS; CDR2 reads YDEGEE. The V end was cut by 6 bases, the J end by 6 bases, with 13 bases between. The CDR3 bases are TGTGCCAGCACTAAACCTCTATTCAATGAGCAGTTCTTC. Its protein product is CASTKPLFNEQFF.

CDR3 DNA sequence: TGTGCCAGCAGCGTTACAGGGAGCTCTGGAAACACCATATATTTT. It translates to CASSVTGSSGNTIYF. The chain is built from TRBV6-5 and TRBJ1-3; D is perhaps TRBD1 (6 bases). This CDR3 region has 15 residues. The germline V and J ends were trimmed by 6 bases and 0 bases, with 12 bases remaining between them. CDR1 is MNHEY and CDR2 is SVGAGI in the germline V gene.

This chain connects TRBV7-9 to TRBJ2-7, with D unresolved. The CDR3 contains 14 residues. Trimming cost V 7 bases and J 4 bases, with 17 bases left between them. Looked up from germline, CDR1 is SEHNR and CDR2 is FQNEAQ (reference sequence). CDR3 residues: CASTPPSAVYEQYF. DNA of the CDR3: TGTGCCAGCACCCCTCCCTCGGCGGTGTACGAGCAGTACTTC.

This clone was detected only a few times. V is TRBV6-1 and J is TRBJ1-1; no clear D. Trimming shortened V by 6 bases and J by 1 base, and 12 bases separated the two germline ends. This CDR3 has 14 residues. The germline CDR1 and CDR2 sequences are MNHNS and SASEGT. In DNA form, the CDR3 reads TGTGCCAGCAGGGTTCTCGGAGCGAACACTGAAGCTTTCTTT. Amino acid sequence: CASRVLGANTEAFF.

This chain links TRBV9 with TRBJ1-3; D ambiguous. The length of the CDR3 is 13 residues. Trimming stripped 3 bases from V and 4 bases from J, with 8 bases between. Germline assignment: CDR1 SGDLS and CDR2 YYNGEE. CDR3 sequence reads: CASSGGWGNTIYF. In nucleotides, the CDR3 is TGTGCCAGCAGCGGGGGATGGGGAAACACCATATATTTT.